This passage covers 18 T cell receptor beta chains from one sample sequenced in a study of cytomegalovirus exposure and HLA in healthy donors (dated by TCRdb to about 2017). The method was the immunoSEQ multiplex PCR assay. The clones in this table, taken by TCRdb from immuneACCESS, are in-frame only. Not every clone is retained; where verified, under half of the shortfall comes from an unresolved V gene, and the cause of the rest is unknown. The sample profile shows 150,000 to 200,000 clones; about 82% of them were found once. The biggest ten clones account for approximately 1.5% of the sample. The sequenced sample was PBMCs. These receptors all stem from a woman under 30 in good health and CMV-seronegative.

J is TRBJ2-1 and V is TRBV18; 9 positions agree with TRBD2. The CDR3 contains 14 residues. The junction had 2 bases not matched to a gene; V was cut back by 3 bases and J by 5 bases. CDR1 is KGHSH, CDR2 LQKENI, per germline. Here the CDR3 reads CASSPLAGDNEQFF. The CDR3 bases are TGTGCCAGCTCACCGTTAGCGGGGGACAATGAGCAGTTCTTC.

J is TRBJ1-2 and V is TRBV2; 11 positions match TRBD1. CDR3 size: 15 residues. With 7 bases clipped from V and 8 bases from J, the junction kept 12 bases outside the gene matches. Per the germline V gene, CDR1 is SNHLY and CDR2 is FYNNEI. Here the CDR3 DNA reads TGTGCCAGCACTATGGACAGGGGGCTGGCAAACGGCTACACCTTC. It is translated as CASTMDRGLANGYTF.

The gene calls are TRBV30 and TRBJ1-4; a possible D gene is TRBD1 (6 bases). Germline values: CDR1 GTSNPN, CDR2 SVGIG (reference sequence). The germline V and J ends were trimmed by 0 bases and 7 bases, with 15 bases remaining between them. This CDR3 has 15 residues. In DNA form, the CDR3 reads TGTGCCTGGAGTGTGGGGACATCGAGCCTTGAAAAACTGTTTTTT. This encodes CAWSVGTSSLEKLFF. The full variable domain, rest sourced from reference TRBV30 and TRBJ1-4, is SQTIHQWPATLVQPVGSPLSLECTVEGTSNPNLYWYRQAAGRGLQLLFYSVGIGQISSEVPQNLSASRPQDRQFILSSKKLLLSDSGFYLCAWSVGTSSLEKLFFGSGTQLSVL.

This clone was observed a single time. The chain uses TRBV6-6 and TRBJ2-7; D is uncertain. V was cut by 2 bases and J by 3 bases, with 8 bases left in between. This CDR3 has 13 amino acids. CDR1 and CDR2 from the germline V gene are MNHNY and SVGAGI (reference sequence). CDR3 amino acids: CASSYRVLYEQYF. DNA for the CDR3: TGTGCCAGCAGTTACCGGGTTCTCTACGAGCAGTACTTC.

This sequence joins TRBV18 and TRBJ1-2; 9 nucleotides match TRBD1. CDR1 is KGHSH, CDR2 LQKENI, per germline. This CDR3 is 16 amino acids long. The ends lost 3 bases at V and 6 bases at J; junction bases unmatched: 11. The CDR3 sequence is CASSPFGTGTFDGYTF. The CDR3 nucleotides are TGTGCCAGCTCACCGTTCGGGACAGGGACCTTCGATGGCTACACCTTC.

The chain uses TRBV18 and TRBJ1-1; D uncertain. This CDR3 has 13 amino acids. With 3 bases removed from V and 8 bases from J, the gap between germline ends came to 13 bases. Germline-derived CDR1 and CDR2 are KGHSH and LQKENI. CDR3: CASSPNSLPEAFF. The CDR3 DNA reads TGTGCCAGCTCACCTAACAGTTTACCCGAAGCTTTCTTT. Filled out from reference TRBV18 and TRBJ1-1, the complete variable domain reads NAGVMQNPRHLVRRRGQEARLRCSPMKGHSHVYWYRQLPEEGLKFMVYLQKENIIDESGMPKERFSAEFPKEGPSILRIQQVVRGDSAAYFCASSPNSLPEAFFGQGTRLTVV.

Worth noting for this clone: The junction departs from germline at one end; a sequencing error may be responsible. CDR3 bases: TGTGCCAGCAGCCCATCCGGGACTTCTCCTAATGAGCAGCTCTTC. Its protein product is CASSPSGTSPNEQLF. The rearrangement uses TRBV7-2 and TRBJ2-1; D perhaps matches TRBD2 (6 bases). Germline V gene sequence: CDR1 SGHTA, CDR2 FQGNSA. The length of the CDR3 is 15 residues. The full variable domain, rest sourced from reference TRBV7-2 and TRBJ2-1, is GAGVSQSPSNKVTEKGKDVELRCDPISGHTALYWYRQSLGQGLEFLIYFQGNSAPDKSGLPSDRFSAERTGGSVSTLTIQRTQQEDSAVYLCASSPSGTSPNEQLFGPGTRLTVL.

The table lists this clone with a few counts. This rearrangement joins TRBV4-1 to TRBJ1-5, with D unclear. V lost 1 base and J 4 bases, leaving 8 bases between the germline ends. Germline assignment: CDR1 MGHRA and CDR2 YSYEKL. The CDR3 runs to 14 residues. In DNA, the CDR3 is TGCGCCAGCAGCCAAGCATGGGCGAATCAGCCCCAGCATTTT. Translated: CASSQAWANQPQHF.

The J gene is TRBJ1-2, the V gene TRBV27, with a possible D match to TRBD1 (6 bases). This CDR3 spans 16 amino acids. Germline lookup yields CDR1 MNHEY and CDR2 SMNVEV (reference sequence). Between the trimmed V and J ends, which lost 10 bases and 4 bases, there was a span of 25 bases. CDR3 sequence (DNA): TGTGCCACCCTCGAGCTGGCCGGGGGGCGGGGCTATGGCTACACCTTC. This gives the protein CATLELAGGRGYGYTF.

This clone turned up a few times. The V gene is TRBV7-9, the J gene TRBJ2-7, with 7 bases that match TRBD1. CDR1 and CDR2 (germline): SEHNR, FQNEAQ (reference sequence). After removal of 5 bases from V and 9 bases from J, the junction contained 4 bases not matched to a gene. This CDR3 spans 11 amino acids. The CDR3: CASSRQGTQYF. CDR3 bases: TGTGCCAGCAGCCGACAGGGAACGCAGTACTTC.

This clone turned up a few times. DNA of the CDR3: TGTGCCAGCGTCCGACTAGCGGGGGGGCTAAATGAGCAGTTCTTC. It yields the protein CASVRLAGGLNEQFF. The genes are TRBV6-1 and TRBJ2-1; 14 positions match TRBD2. V was pared by 8 bases and J by 7 bases, with 7 bases of the junction left unmatched. The germline gives CDR1 MNHNS, CDR2 SASEGT. This CDR3 spans 15 amino acids.

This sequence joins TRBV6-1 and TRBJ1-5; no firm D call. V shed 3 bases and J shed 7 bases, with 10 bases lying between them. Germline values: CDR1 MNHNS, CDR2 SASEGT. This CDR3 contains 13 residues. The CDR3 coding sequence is TGTGCCAGCAGTGAGCCCGACTCACAGCCCCAGCATTTT. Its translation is CASSEPDSQPQHF.

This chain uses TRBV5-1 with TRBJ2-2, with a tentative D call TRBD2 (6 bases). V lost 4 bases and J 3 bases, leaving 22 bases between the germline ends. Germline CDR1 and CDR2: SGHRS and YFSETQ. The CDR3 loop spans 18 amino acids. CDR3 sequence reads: CASSDPGLPLHDTGELFF. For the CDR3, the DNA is TGCGCCAGCAGCGATCCGGGACTCCCATTGCATGACACCGGGGAGCTGTTTTTT.

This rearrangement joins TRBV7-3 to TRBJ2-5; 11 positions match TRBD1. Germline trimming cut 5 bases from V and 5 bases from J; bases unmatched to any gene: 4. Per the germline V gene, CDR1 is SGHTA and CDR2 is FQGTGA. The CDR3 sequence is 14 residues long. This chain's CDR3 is CASSRTGGVETQYF. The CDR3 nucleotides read TGTGCCAGCAGCAGGACAGGGGGCGTCGAGACCCAGTACTTC.

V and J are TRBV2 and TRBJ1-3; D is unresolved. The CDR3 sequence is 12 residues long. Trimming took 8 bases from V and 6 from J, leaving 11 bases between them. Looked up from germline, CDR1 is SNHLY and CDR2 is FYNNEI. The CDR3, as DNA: TGTGCCAGCGGCAACATGCCAAACACCATATATTTT. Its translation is CASGNMPNTIYF.

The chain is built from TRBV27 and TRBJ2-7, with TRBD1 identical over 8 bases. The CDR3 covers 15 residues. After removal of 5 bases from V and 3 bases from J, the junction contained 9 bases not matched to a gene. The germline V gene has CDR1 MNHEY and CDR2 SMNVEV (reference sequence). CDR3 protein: CASSLAGQGNYEQYF. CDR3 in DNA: TGTGCCAGCAGTCTAGCCGGACAGGGTAACTACGAGCAGTACTTC.

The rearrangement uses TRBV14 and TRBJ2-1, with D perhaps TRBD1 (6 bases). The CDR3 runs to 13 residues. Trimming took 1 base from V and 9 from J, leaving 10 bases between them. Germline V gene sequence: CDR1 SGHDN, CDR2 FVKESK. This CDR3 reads CASSQVRGGEQFF. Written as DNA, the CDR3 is TGTGCCAGCAGCCAAGTCCGAGGGGGTGAGCAGTTCTTC.

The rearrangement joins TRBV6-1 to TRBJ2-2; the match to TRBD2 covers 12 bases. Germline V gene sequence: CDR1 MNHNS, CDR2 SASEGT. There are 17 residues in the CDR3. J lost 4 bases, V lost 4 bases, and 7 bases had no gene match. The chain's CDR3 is CASSVRTSGTFTGELFF. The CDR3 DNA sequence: TGTGCCAGCAGTGTCAGGACTAGCGGGACCTTCACCGGGGAGCTGTTTTTT.